This is a list of T cell receptor beta chains from one sample in a study of shared clonotypes between healthy human individuals. Assay used: immunoSEQ multiplex PCR; TCRdb lists only in-frame clones, some missing. The sample holds around 370,000 clones, 96% seen once. The sequenced sample consisted of memory CD8+ T cells sorted from blood. All receptors come from a man aged 30 to 45 in good health. CDR3s include the opening cysteine and the closing phenylalanine or tryptophan. A D gene is named only where the DNA matches it firmly. Only some rows state a clone size, as once, few, many or a class for expanded clones.

CDR3nt: TGTGCCAGCAGTATCGATCGGCAGGCCGGTGGCTACACCTTC
CDR3aa: CASSIDRQAGGYTF
v_gene: TRBV2
d_gene: NA
abundance: NA
j_gene: TRBJ1-2

CDR3nt: TGTGCCAGCAGCCTCGGGACTAGCGGGAGTGGGACCCAGTACTTC
CDR3aa: CASSLGTSGSGTQYF
v_gene: TRBV2
d_gene: TRBD2
abundance: NA
j_gene: TRBJ2-5

CDR3nt: TGTGCCAGCAGTCAACGATGGGAGGGGAACTACGAGCAGTACTTC
CDR3aa: CASSQRWEGNYEQYF
v_gene: TRBV6-5
d_gene: TRBD2
abundance: NA
j_gene: TRBJ2-7

CDR3nt: TGTGCCAGCTCACCACTCCCGCTAGCGGGGAACACAGATACGCAGTATTTT
CDR3aa: CASSPLPLAGNTDTQYF
v_gene: TRBV18
d_gene: TRBD2
abundance: NA
j_gene: TRBJ2-3

CDR3nt: TGTGCCAGCAGCGTAGCTCCGACAGAGGCCCGAAACACCATATATTTT
CDR3aa: CASSVAPTEARNTIYF
v_gene: TRBV9
d_gene: NA
abundance: once
j_gene: TRBJ1-3

CDR3nt: TGTGCCAGCAGCACTGGGCCCAACAGGTCTAATGGCTACACCTTC
CDR3aa: CASSTGPNRSNGYTF
v_gene: TRBV28
d_gene: NA
abundance: NA
j_gene: TRBJ1-2

CDR3nt: TGTGCCAGCAGAAAATTACAGGGTGGCTATGGCTACACCTTC
CDR3aa: CASRKLQGGYGYTF
v_gene: TRBV27
d_gene: NA
abundance: NA
j_gene: TRBJ1-2

CDR3nt: TGTGCCATCAGTGATGGGGCCGTTGCCACAGATACGCAGTATTTT
CDR3aa: CAISDGAVATDTQYF
v_gene: TRBV10-3
d_gene: NA
abundance: NA
j_gene: TRBJ2-3

CDR3nt: TGTGCCTGGTGCAGGGGATCTGGGGCCAACGTCCTGACTTTC
CDR3aa: CAWCRGSGANVLTF
v_gene: TRBV30
d_gene: NA
abundance: NA
j_gene: TRBJ2-6

CDR3nt: TGTGCCAGCGCAAGAAAGGGACGACAGGTCCCTGGAAACACCATATATTTT
CDR3aa: CASARKGRQVPGNTIYF
v_gene: TRBV27
d_gene: NA
abundance: NA
j_gene: TRBJ1-3

CDR3nt: TGTGCCAGCAGTTTAACGGTTCGGGGTTGGGGGGAAAAACTGTTTTTT
CDR3aa: CASSLTVRGWGEKLFF
v_gene: TRBV28
d_gene: NA
abundance: NA
j_gene: TRBJ1-4

CDR3nt: TGCGCCAGCAGCTTGGAAGGGGAGGTCTCCTACAATGAGCAGTTCTTC
CDR3aa: CASSLEGEVSYNEQFF
v_gene: TRBV5-1
d_gene: NA
abundance: NA
j_gene: TRBJ2-1

CDR3nt: TGTGCCAGCAGCTTAGAAGGGGAAGGAGGCTACACCTTC
CDR3aa: CASSLEGEGGYTF
v_gene: TRBV7-9
d_gene: NA
abundance: NA
j_gene: TRBJ1-2

CDR3nt: TGCGCCAGCAGCTTTGGAGTTGCACTCAGCTCCTACGAGCAGTACTTC
CDR3aa: CASSFGVALSSYEQYF
v_gene: TRBV5-1
d_gene: NA
abundance: NA
j_gene: TRBJ2-7

CDR3nt: TGTGCCAGCAGTGAGAAGCGGAGGGAGACCCAGTACTTC
CDR3aa: CASSEKRRETQYF
v_gene: TRBV2
d_gene: NA
abundance: NA
j_gene: TRBJ2-5

CDR3nt: TGTGCCAGCAGCTTACAGGGCAACACTGAAGCTTTCTTT
CDR3aa: CASSLQGNTEAFF
v_gene: TRBV7-2
d_gene: NA
abundance: few
j_gene: TRBJ1-1

CDR3nt: TGTGCCAGCGGACAGGACTTTAGCAATCAGCCCCAGCATTTT
CDR3aa: CASGQDFSNQPQHF
v_gene: TRBV28
d_gene: TRBD1
abundance: NA
j_gene: TRBJ1-5

CDR3nt: TGTGCCTGGACAGCGGGAGTCGGAGATACGCAGTATTTT
CDR3aa: CAWTAGVGDTQYF
v_gene: TRBV30
d_gene: TRBD2
abundance: NA
j_gene: TRBJ2-3

CDR3nt: TGCGCCAGCAGCGTAATAGCGGTCCAAGAGACCCAGTACTTC
CDR3aa: CASSVIAVQETQYF
v_gene: TRBV10-2
d_gene: NA
abundance: NA
j_gene: TRBJ2-5

CDR3nt: TGTGCCATCAGTGAGGGGGCGGTACCGGGACTAGGATCCTACAATGAGCAGTTCTTC
CDR3aa: CAISEGAVPGLGSYNEQFF
v_gene: TRBV10-3
d_gene: TRBD2
abundance: NA
j_gene: TRBJ2-1

CDR3nt: TGTGCCAGTAGTGTATGGACGTGGGATGCTGGAAACACCATATATTTT
CDR3aa: CASSVWTWDAGNTIYF
v_gene: TRBV19
d_gene: NA
abundance: NA
j_gene: TRBJ1-3

CDR3nt: TGCGCCAGCAGCCAAGCAGGGAGGAATCAGCCCCAGCATTTT
CDR3aa: CASSQAGRNQPQHF
v_gene: TRBV4-1
d_gene: NA
abundance: NA
j_gene: TRBJ1-5

CDR3nt: TGTGCCAGCAGCGCCGTCCCAGCGGGAGGCAGGGAGACCCAGTACTTC
CDR3aa: CASSAVPAGGRETQYF
v_gene: TRBV9
d_gene: TRBD2
abundance: NA
j_gene: TRBJ2-5

CDR3nt: TGTGCCTGGACGGCCCTCTTTGGCGACGTCCTGACTTTC
CDR3aa: CAWTALFGDVLTF
v_gene: TRBV30
d_gene: NA
abundance: NA
j_gene: TRBJ2-6

CDR3nt: TGTGCCAGTAGTAGAGCAGGACAGGGGGCGTACGAGCAGTACTTC
CDR3aa: CASSRAGQGAYEQYF
v_gene: TRBV19
d_gene: TRBD1
abundance: NA
j_gene: TRBJ2-7

CDR3nt: TGTGCCAGCAGTTTAGGTTTGGCGGGGAACACTGAAGCTTTCTTT
CDR3aa: CASSLGLAGNTEAFF
v_gene: TRBV27
d_gene: NA
abundance: once
j_gene: TRBJ1-1

CDR3nt: TGTGCCAGTAGTATCAGGGATACGCAGTATTTT
CDR3aa: CASSIRDTQYF
v_gene: TRBV19
d_gene: NA
abundance: NA
j_gene: TRBJ2-3